A selection of T cell receptor beta chains follows, all from one sample in a study of blood T cell repertoires in COVID-19. Assay: immunoSEQ multiplex PCR; the TCRdb copy retains only in-frame clones and omits some. The sample records 150,000 to 200,000 clones, about 88% being singletons. The sample consisted of peripheral blood. Receptor source: a man aged 18 to 30 who had recovered from COVID-19. CDR3s include the opening cysteine and the closing phenylalanine or tryptophan. A D gene is named only where the DNA matches it firmly. Rows may omit the clone size; those that give it use once, few, many or a size class.

D gene: .; clone size: once; V gene: TRBV2; J gene: TRBJ2-1; CDR3 protein: CASPQSGYAGEQFF; CDR3 DNA: TGTGCCAGCCCCCAGAGTGGGTACGCGGGTGAGCAGTTCTTC
D gene: TRBD2; clone size: .; V gene: TRBV18; J gene: TRBJ2-7; CDR3 protein: CASSPSLAGYEQYF; CDR3 DNA: TGTGCCAGCTCACCAAGCCTAGCGGGCTACGAGCAGTACTTC
D gene: TRBD2; clone size: once; V gene: TRBV4-1; J gene: TRBJ2-1; CDR3 protein: CASSQDLGARLAGGPRNEQFF; CDR3 DNA: TGCGCCAGCAGCCAGGACCTCGGAGCCCGACTAGCGGGAGGGCCTCGGAATGAGCAGTTCTTC
D gene: .; clone size: .; V gene: TRBV28; J gene: TRBJ1-1; CDR3 protein: CASSLFRTINTEAFF; CDR3 DNA: TGTGCCAGCAGTTTATTTAGGACAATCAACACTGAAGCTTTCTTT
D gene: .; clone size: .; V gene: TRBV9; J gene: TRBJ1-4; CDR3 protein: CASSTRGGDEKLFF; CDR3 DNA: TGTGCCAGCAGCACCCGCGGCGGGGATGAAAAACTGTTTTTT
D gene: TRBD2; clone size: .; V gene: TRBV6-2/TRBV6-3; J gene: TRBJ2-1; CDR3 protein: CASSWGLAGGDNEQFF; CDR3 DNA: TGTGCCAGCAGTTGGGGACTAGCGGGAGGAGACAATGAGCAGTTCTTC
D gene: .; clone size: .; V gene: TRBV7-2; J gene: TRBJ2-1; CDR3 protein: CASSLRTYNEQFF; CDR3 DNA: TGTGCCAGCAGCTTACGGACATACAATGAGCAGTTCTTC
D gene: .; clone size: .; V gene: TRBV13; J gene: TRBJ1-2; CDR3 protein: CASSLQGRDGYTF; CDR3 DNA: TGTGCCAGCAGCTTACAGGGGAGGGATGGCTACACCTTC
D gene: .; clone size: .; V gene: TRBV6-5; J gene: TRBJ2-7; CDR3 protein: CASGRGKSYEQYF; CDR3 DNA: TGTGCCAGCGGAAGAGGGAAGAGCTACGAGCAGTACTTC
D gene: TRBD1; clone size: .; V gene: TRBV19; J gene: TRBJ2-2; CDR3 protein: CASSIVTGTGELFF; CDR3 DNA: TGTGCCAGTAGTATAGTGACAGGGACCGGGGAGCTGTTTTTT
D gene: .; clone size: .; V gene: TRBV28; J gene: TRBJ1-2; CDR3 protein: CASSLIAGANYGYTF; CDR3 DNA: TGTGCCAGCAGTTTAATCGCAGGGGCTAACTATGGCTACACCTTC
D gene: .; clone size: .; V gene: TRBV7-2; J gene: TRBJ2-3; CDR3 protein: CASSTVATSTDTQYF; CDR3 DNA: TGTGCCAGCAGTACGGTAGCGACTAGCACAGATACGCAGTATTTT
D gene: TRBD2; clone size: .; V gene: TRBV5-1; J gene: TRBJ2-1; CDR3 protein: CASVGLAGNEQFF; CDR3 DNA: TGCGCCAGCGTTGGACTAGCGGGAAATGAGCAGTTCTTC
D gene: TRBD1; clone size: .; V gene: TRBV28; J gene: TRBJ1-1; CDR3 protein: CASSLITGTGPEAFF; CDR3 DNA: TGTGCCAGCAGTTTAATCACCGGGACAGGGCCTGAAGCTTTCTTT
D gene: TRBD2; clone size: .; V gene: TRBV9; J gene: TRBJ2-7; CDR3 protein: CASSVASGSGYEQYF; CDR3 DNA: TGTGCCAGCAGCGTAGCTAGCGGGAGCGGTTACGAGCAGTACTTC
D gene: .; clone size: .; V gene: TRBV7-8; J gene: TRBJ1-5; CDR3 protein: CASSLNSAIFNQPQHF; CDR3 DNA: TGTGCCAGCAGCTTAAACTCTGCGATTTTTAATCAGCCCCAGCATTTT
D gene: .; clone size: .; V gene: TRBV9; J gene: TRBJ2-6; CDR3 protein: CASSVYDRYSGANVLTF; CDR3 DNA: TGTGCCAGCAGCGTTTACGACAGGTACTCTGGGGCCAACGTCCTGACTTTC
D gene: .; clone size: few; V gene: TRBV11-2; J gene: TRBJ1-6; CDR3 protein: CASSPRLHF; CDR3 DNA: TGTGCCAGCAGCCCCAGGCTCCACTTT
D gene: .; clone size: .; V gene: TRBV10-3; J gene: TRBJ2-6; CDR3 protein: CAISEGGAGANVLTF; CDR3 DNA: TGTGCCATCAGTGAAGGAGGGGCTGGGGCCAACGTCCTGACTTTC
D gene: TRBD2; clone size: .; V gene: TRBV4-1; J gene: TRBJ2-7; CDR3 protein: CASSQDIGRNSYEQYF; CDR3 DNA: TGCGCCAGCAGCCAAGACATCGGGAGGAACTCCTACGAGCAGTACTTC
D gene: TRBD1; clone size: .; V gene: TRBV18; J gene: TRBJ1-1; CDR3 protein: CASSPGTVGLNTEAFF; CDR3 DNA: TGTGCCAGCTCACCCGGGACAGTCGGATTGAACACTGAAGCTTTCTTT
D gene: TRBD2; clone size: .; V gene: TRBV19; J gene: TRBJ2-7; CDR3 protein: CASSTSGSYHEQYF; CDR3 DNA: TGTGCCAGTAGTACCAGCGGGAGTTACCACGAGCAGTACTTC
D gene: TRBD2; clone size: .; V gene: TRBV13; J gene: TRBJ2-1; CDR3 protein: CASSLGRSGSRSTYNEQFF; CDR3 DNA: TGTGCCAGCAGCTTAGGCCGAAGCGGGAGTCGTTCTACCTACAATGAGCAGTTCTTC
D gene: .; clone size: .; V gene: TRBV18; J gene: TRBJ1-5; CDR3 protein: CASSPSYGNQPQHF; CDR3 DNA: TGTGCCAGCTCACCATCGTACGGGAATCAGCCCCAGCATTTT
D gene: .; clone size: .; V gene: TRBV27; J gene: TRBJ2-7; CDR3 protein: CASSDQVTYEQYF; CDR3 DNA: TGTGCCAGCAGTGATCAGGTTACCTACGAGCAGTACTTC
D gene: .; clone size: once; V gene: TRBV6-5; J gene: TRBJ1-5; CDR3 protein: CASNFQESNQPQHF; CDR3 DNA: TGTGCCAGCAATTTCCAAGAGAGCAATCAGCCCCAGCATTTT
D gene: .; clone size: .; V gene: TRBV4-3; J gene: TRBJ2-1; CDR3 protein: CASSQGRDSKQFF; CDR3 DNA: TGCGCCAGCAGCCAAGGTAGAGACAGTAAGCAGTTCTTC
D gene: .; clone size: .; V gene: TRBV30; J gene: TRBJ2-7; CDR3 protein: CAWSRDWSSYEQYF; CDR3 DNA: TGTGCCTGGAGTCGGGACTGGAGCTCCTACGAGCAGTACTTC
D gene: .; clone size: .; V gene: TRBV4-3; J gene: TRBJ2-1; CDR3 protein: CASSLGRSSYNEQFF; CDR3 DNA: TGCGCCAGCAGCCTAGGGAGAAGCTCCTACAATGAGCAGTTCTTC
D gene: .; clone size: .; V gene: TRBV6-6; J gene: TRBJ1-4; CDR3 protein: CASKTGSEKLFF; CDR3 DNA: TGTGCCAGCAAAACAGGGAGTGAAAAACTGTTTTTT
D gene: TRBD2; clone size: .; V gene: TRBV28; J gene: TRBJ2-5; CDR3 protein: CASSKREGFGETQYF; CDR3 DNA: TGTGCCAGCTCAAAGCGGGAGGGGTTCGGAGAGACCCAGTACTTC
D gene: .; clone size: .; V gene: TRBV3-1/TRBV3-2; J gene: TRBJ1-4; CDR3 protein: CASSRRSSGALEKLFF; CDR3 DNA: TGTGCCAGCAGCCGACGCAGTTCAGGGGCCTTAGAAAAACTGTTTTTT
D gene: TRBD2; clone size: .; V gene: TRBV7-8; J gene: TRBJ2-3; CDR3 protein: CASSLGAGAADTQYF; CDR3 DNA: TGTGCCAGCAGCTTAGGAGCGGGAGCTGCAGATACGCAGTATTTT
D gene: .; clone size: .; V gene: TRBV4-3; J gene: TRBJ1-1; CDR3 protein: CASSQDFGRKAFF; CDR3 DNA: TGCGCCAGCAGCCAAGATTTCGGCAGGAAAGCTTTCTTT
D gene: .; clone size: .; V gene: TRBV11-2; J gene: TRBJ2-7; CDR3 protein: CASSSGQYEQYF; CDR3 DNA: TGTGCCAGCAGTTCCGGACAGTACGAGCAGTACTTC
D gene: .; clone size: .; V gene: TRBV10-3; J gene: TRBJ1-1; CDR3 protein: CAISAGLNTEAFF; CDR3 DNA: TGTGCCATCAGTGCGGGGTTGAACACTGAAGCTTTCTTT
D gene: .; clone size: .; V gene: TRBV18; J gene: TRBJ1-1; CDR3 protein: CASSPGSRNTEAFF; CDR3 DNA: TGTGCCAGCTCACCGGGGAGCAGGAACACTGAAGCTTTCTTT
D gene: .; clone size: .; V gene: TRBV24-1; J gene: TRBJ2-7; CDR3 protein: CATSPGEGYEQYF; CDR3 DNA: TGTGCCACCAGCCCAGGGGAAGGGTACGAGCAGTACTTC
D gene: .; clone size: .; V gene: TRBV10-2; J gene: TRBJ1-2; CDR3 protein: CASRQGDGYTF; CDR3 DNA: TGCGCCAGCAGACAGGGCGACGGCTACACCTTC